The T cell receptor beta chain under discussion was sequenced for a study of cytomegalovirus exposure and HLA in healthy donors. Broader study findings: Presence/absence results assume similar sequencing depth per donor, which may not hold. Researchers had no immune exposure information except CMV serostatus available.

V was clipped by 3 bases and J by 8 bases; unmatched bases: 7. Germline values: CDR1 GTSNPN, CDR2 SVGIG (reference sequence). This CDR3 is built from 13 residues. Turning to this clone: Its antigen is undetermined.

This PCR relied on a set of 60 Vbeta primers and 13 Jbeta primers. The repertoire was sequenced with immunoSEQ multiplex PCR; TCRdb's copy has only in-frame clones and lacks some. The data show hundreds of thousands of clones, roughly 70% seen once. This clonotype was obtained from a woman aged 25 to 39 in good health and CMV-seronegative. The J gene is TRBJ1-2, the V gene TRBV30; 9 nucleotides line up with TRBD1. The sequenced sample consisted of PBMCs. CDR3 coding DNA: TGTGCCTGGAGCGGGACAGGGCGGTTCGGCTACACCTTC. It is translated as CAWSGTGRFGYTF.